The sequence of this TCR beta chain was determined in a study of blood T cell repertoires in COVID-19. Study-wide context: The United States, Italy and Spain were the sources of the acute and convalescent COVID-19 samples. Sources were T cells, B-cell-depleted T cells, or PBMCs; the material itself was cDNA or gDNA.

CDR3 length: 13 amino acids. The V end was cut by 6 bases, the J end by 5 bases, with 10 bases between. CDR1 and CDR2 from the germline V gene are LNHDA and SQIVND (reference sequence). Per the original data handling: The assay estimated nucleated cells by amplifying reference gene primers. Generated by immunoSEQ multiplex PCR, the TCRdb table keeps only in-frame clones and is missing some. That table supplies the V and J calls and clone size; D and trimming were determined from the DNA. The table lists approximately 260,000 clones, around 82% of them singletons, with more than 4.5% in the top ten. What was sequenced was peripheral blood. This clonotype was obtained from a woman over 75 with active or convalescent COVID-19. J is TRBJ1-4 and V is TRBV19, with D possibly matching TRBD1 (6 bases). The CDR3 sequence: CASSRDKNEKLFF. The CDR3 DNA reads TGTGCCAGTAGCAGGGACAAGAATGAAAAACTGTTTTTT.